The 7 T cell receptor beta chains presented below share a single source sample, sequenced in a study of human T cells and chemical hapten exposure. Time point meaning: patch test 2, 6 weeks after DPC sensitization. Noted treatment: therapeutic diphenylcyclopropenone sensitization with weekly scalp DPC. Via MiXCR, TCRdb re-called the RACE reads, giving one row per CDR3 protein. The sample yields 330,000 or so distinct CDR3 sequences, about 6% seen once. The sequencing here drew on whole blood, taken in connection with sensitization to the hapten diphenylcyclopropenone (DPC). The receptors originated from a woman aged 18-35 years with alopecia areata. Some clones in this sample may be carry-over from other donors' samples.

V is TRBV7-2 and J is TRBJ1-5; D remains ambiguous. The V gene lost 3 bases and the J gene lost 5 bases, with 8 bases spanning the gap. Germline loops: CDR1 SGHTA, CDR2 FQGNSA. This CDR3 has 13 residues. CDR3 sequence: CASSFRSDQPQHF. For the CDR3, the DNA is TGTGCCAGCAGCTTTCGATCCGATCAGCCCCAGCATTTT.

The CDR3 reads CASIRRGGLPNTQYF. DNA of the CDR3: TGTGCCAGCATTCGTCGTGGCGGACTCCCCAATACGCAGTATTTT. The chain uses TRBV7-8 and TRBJ2-3; TRBD2 might be the D (5 bases). The CDR3 covers 15 residues. CDR1 is SGHVS and CDR2 is FQNEAQ in the germline V gene. The V gene lost 7 bases and the J gene lost 7 bases, with 21 bases spanning the gap.

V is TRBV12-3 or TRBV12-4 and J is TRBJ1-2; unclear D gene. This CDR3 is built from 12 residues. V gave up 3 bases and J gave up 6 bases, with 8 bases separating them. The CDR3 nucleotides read TGTGCCAGCAGTTTTTCCCTGAATGGCTACACCTTC. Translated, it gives CASSFSLNGYTF.

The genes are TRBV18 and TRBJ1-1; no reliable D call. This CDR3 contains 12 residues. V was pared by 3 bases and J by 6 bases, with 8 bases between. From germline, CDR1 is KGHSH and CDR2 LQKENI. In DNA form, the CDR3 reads TGTGCCAGCTCACCGAATAAGGCTGAAGCTTTCTTT. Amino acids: CASSPNKAEAFF.

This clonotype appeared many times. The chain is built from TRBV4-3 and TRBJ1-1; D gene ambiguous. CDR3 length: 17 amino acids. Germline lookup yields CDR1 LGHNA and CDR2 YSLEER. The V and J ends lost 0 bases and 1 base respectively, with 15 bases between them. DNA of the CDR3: TGCGCCAGCAGCCAAGATGGAGGCGGGAGGGCGAACACTGAAGCTTTCTTT. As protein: CASSQDGGGRANTEAFF.

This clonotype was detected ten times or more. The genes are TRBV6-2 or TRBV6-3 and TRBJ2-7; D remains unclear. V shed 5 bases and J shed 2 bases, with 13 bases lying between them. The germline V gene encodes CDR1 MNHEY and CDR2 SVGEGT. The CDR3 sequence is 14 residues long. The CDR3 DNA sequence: TGTGCCAGCAGTCCCGGCGGCCGGACCTACGAGCAGTACTTC. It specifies CASSPGGRTYEQYF.

Written as DNA, the CDR3 is TGCAGCGTCTGTACTCTGGGACAGGTCGGCTCAAACACCGGGGAGCTGTTTTTT. Protein product: CSVCTLGQVGSNTGELFF. The rearrangement uses TRBV29-1 and TRBJ2-2, with 8 bases fitting TRBD1. The V gene end was trimmed by 6 bases and the J gene end by 2 bases; junction bases not matched to a gene: 17. From germline, CDR1 is SQVTM and CDR2 ANQGSEA. The CDR3 runs to 18 residues.